The 12 T cell receptor beta chains in this list originate from one sample, sequenced in a study of post-analysis software for immune sequencing data. TCR beta libraries were prepared from cDNA with unique molecular identifiers. TCRdb used MiXCR to reprocess the PCR reads, holding one entry per CDR3 protein. The sample records roughly 800,000 distinct CDR3 sequences, 40% to 55% being singletons. Their antigens remain unidentified. Study conclusions and caveats: Four to six TRBV segments, including TRBV5-6, TRBV5-1 and TRBV20-1, were more frequent in patients than controls.

Material: blood. Every receptor here comes from a girl aged 10 to 17 with multiple sclerosis.

The table lists this clonotype with a few counts. The rearrangement links TRBV4-2 to TRBJ2-5, with TRBD2 as a possible D gene (5 bases). V was clipped by 2 bases and J by 0 bases, with 13 bases between them. CDR3 length equals 16 residues. Looked up from germline, CDR1 is LGHNA and CDR2 is YNFKEQ. The CDR3 loop is CASSQPSSMYQETQYF. DNA of the CDR3: TGTGCCAGCAGCCAACCTAGCTCCATGTACCAAGAGACCCAGTACTTC.

This clonotype was detected only a few times. The chain joins TRBV24-1 to TRBJ2-3; tentative D call: TRBD2 (6 bases). Trimming removed 8 bases from V and 3 bases from J, with 14 bases in between. Germline assignment: CDR1 KGHDR and CDR2 SFDVKD. This CDR3 contains 14 residues. The CDR3 spells CATTGTGETDTQYF. The CDR3 nucleotides read TGTGCCACCACCGGGACGGGAGAGACAGATACGCAGTATTTT.

The chain links TRBV29-1 to TRBJ1-2; D is unclear. The germline CDR1 and CDR2 sequences are SQVTM and ANQGSEA. The V end was cut by 0 bases, the J end by 7 bases, with 9 bases between. The CDR3 runs to 12 residues. The CDR3 DNA is TGCAGCGTTGAAGAGTTCTCAGGTGGCTACACCTTC. Amino acid sequence: CSVEEFSGGYTF.

This clonotype has a handful of counts. The chain is built from TRBV6-2 or TRBV6-3 and TRBJ2-1, with D maybe TRBD1 (5 bases). With 6 bases removed from V and 6 bases from J, the gap between germline ends came to 18 bases. Germline CDR1 MNHEY, CDR2 SVGEGT. The CDR3 is made up of 15 amino acids. The CDR3 loop reads CASSIGASWGNEQFF. Written as DNA, the CDR3 is TGTGCCAGCAGCATAGGGGCTTCCTGGGGCAATGAGCAGTTCTTC.

This rearrangement joins TRBV27 to TRBJ2-7, with TRBD2 as a possible D gene (5 bases). The germline V gene encodes CDR1 MNHEY and CDR2 SMNVEV (reference sequence). This CDR3 is 13 amino acids long. The germline V and J ends were trimmed by 2 bases and 6 bases, with 11 bases remaining between them. The CDR3 DNA reads as TGTGCCAGCAGTTTAGGTCGGGGTGCCGAGCAGTACTTC. It yields the protein CASSLGRGAEQYF.

This clonotype was found a few times. The rearrangement links TRBV12-3 or TRBV12-4 to TRBJ1-5, with 7 bases matching TRBD1. The CDR3 is 14 residues long. The trim removed 8 bases at V and 0 bases at J, leaving 4 bases unmatched. CDR3 sequence (DNA): TGTGCCAGCTGGACAGGAAATAGCAATCAGCCCCAGCATTTT. It specifies CASWTGNSNQPQHF.

J is TRBJ2-7 and V is TRBV20-1; 7 bases align to TRBD2. Germline V gene data show CDR1 as DFQATT and CDR2 as SNEGSKA (reference sequence). This CDR3 region has 15 residues. The J segment lost 0 bases and the V segment lost 0 bases, leaving 5 bases of the junction unmatched. The CDR3 is CSARDRASGSYEQYF. The CDR3 nucleotides are TGCAGTGCTAGAGATCGTGCTAGCGGCTCCTACGAGCAGTACTTC.

This clonotype has only one observation. The J gene is TRBJ2-5, the V gene TRBV6-2 or TRBV6-3; D might be TRBD2 (6 bases). This CDR3 is 15 amino acids long. Deletions cut 5 bases from V and 4 bases from J, with 17 bases between. Germline V CDR1 and CDR2: MNHEY, SVGEGT. CDR3 in amino acids: CASSPLGGVRETQYF. CDR3 DNA sequence: TGTGCCAGCAGTCCTCTCGGGGGAGTGAGAGAGACCCAGTACTTC.

The genes are TRBV29-1 and TRBJ1-2; 7 bases line up with TRBD1. Germline assignment: CDR1 SQVTM and CDR2 ANQGSEA. V lost 4 bases and J lost 8; bases outside the gene matches: 10. The CDR3 is made up of 13 amino acids. The CDR3 bases are TGCAGCGTTGTGATAACAGGGGCGGACGGCTACACCTTC. Its protein is CSVVITGADGYTF.

This clonotype was counted only a few times. This chain joins TRBV6-6 and TRBJ2-3; 7 nucleotides match TRBD1. The J segment lost 1 base and the V segment lost 1 base, leaving 8 bases of the junction unmatched. The CDR3 loop spans 17 amino acids. Germline V CDR1 and CDR2: MNHNY, SVGAGI (reference sequence). CDR3 coding DNA: TGTGCCAGCAGTTACTTCAACAGGGGCGGCGGCACAGATACGCAGTATTTT. Protein sequence: CASSYFNRGGGTDTQYF.

V usage is TRBV6-1 and J usage is TRBJ2-1, with D perhaps given as TRBD1 or TRBD2 (5 bases each). This CDR3 has 16 amino acids. Germline CDR1 reads MNHNS; CDR2 reads SASEGT. Trimming removed 8 bases from V and 5 bases from J, with 22 bases in between. CDR3 nucleotide sequence: TGTGCCAGCTTGGGGGTGGCTGGGATCTCAAACAATGAGCAGTTCTTC. As protein: CASLGVAGISNNEQFF.

This clonotype was seen a handful of times. The chain joins TRBV27 to TRBJ2-5, with 7 positions matching TRBD1. The junction had 3 bases not matched to a gene; V was cut back by 3 bases and J by 2 bases. The CDR3 spans 14 residues. Germline V lookup: CDR1 MNHEY, CDR2 SMNVEV (reference sequence). The CDR3 coding sequence is TGTGCCAGCAGTTTTAGGGGGCGACAAGAGACCCAGTACTTC. It specifies CASSFRGRQETQYF.